This is a list of T cell receptor beta chains from one sample in a study of T cells after yellow fever vaccination. Using its own MiXCR run on the 5' RACE reads, TCRdb lists one record per CDR3 protein. The sample lists some 340,000 distinct CDR3 sequences, approximately 11% seen once, with roughly 3% in the top ten. The sequencing used CD4+ T cells sorted from PBMCs, collected 45 days after the yellow fever booster vaccination. The receptor set was obtained from a man between 18 and 29 years old who received the YFV17D yellow fever vaccine. CDR3s include the opening cysteine and the closing phenylalanine or tryptophan. D genes are given only for firm matches. Size is stated for part of the rows, as once, few or many counts, or as a class when the clone is expanded.

D gene | J gene | clone size | V gene | CDR3 DNA | CDR3 protein
TRBD1 | TRBJ2-5 | . | TRBV15 | TGTGCCACCAGCAGAGATCCCGGCCAGGGGGAAGAGACCCAGTACTTC | CATSRDPGQGEETQYF
. | TRBJ2-7 | . | TRBV6-1 | TGTGCCAGCAGTGTCGGATTATACGAGCAGTACTTC | CASSVGLYEQYF
. | TRBJ1-5 | many | TRBV4-3 | TGCGCCAGCAGTACCGGCGAGAATCAGCCCCAGCATTTT | CASSTGENQPQHF
. | TRBJ2-3 | many | TRBV7-2 | TGTGCCAGCAGCTTGACTCCGGATACGCAGTATTTT | CASSLTPDTQYF
TRBD2 | TRBJ2-5 | . | TRBV10-1 | TGCGCCAGCAGTGATTCGAGCGGGGTACCAGAGACCCAGTACTTC | CASSDSSGVPETQYF
. | TRBJ2-1 | few | TRBV7-6 | TGTGCCAGCAGCTTAGTTGGACGGGACAATGAGCAGTTCTTC | CASSLVGRDNEQFF
TRBD2 | TRBJ2-5 | many | TRBV7-3 | TGTGCCAGCAGCTTAAATAGCGGGGGAGAGACCCAGTACTTC | CASSLNSGGETQYF
. | TRBJ1-5 | . | TRBV29-1 | TGCAGCGTTGTTATAGGGGGCAATCAGCCCCAGCATTTT | CSVVIGGNQPQHF
TRBD1 | TRBJ1-2 | few | TRBV10-3 | TGTGCCATCAGGGGACAGGGGGGCTATGGCTACACCTTC | CAIRGQGGYGYTF
TRBD1 | TRBJ1-5 | . | TRBV18 | TGTGCCAGCTCTACTAACGGACAGGGCAACAATCAGCCCCAGCATTTT | CASSTNGQGNNQPQHF
. | TRBJ2-5 | . | TRBV7-2 | TGTGCCAGCAGCCAAGGTGGAGTCTACGCCGAGATTCGAGAGACCCAGTACTTC | CASSQGGVYAEIRETQYF
. | TRBJ2-3 | few | TRBV7-3 | TGTGCCAGCAGCTTAAACCCCACCACAGATACGCAGTATTTT | CASSLNPTTDTQYF
TRBD2 | TRBJ2-3 | few | TRBV20-1 | TGCAGTGCTACAGGACTAGCGGGGAACACAGATACGCAGTATTTT | CSATGLAGNTDTQYF
. | TRBJ1-6 | . | TRBV20-1 | TGCAGTGCTCAGAGCTCCTATAATTCACCCCTCCACTTT | CSAQSSYNSPLHF
. | TRBJ1-1 | . | TRBV20-1 | TGCAGTGCTAGAGTAAACCGGGCAGGGAACACTGAAGCTTTCTTT | CSARVNRAGNTEAFF
. | TRBJ2-1 | . | TRBV20-1 | TGCAGTGCTAGAAGAGGATCAGGGGTCAATGAGCAGTTCTTC | CSARRGSGVNEQFF
. | TRBJ2-5 | . | TRBV4-2 | TGTGCCAGCAGCCAAGCCCTACAAGAGACCCAGTACTTC | CASSQALQETQYF
. | TRBJ2-1 | few | TRBV20-1 | TGCAGTGCTAGAAGGTACCCTTTTGGTGAGCAGTTCTTC | CSARRYPFGEQFF
TRBD1 | TRBJ1-1 | . | TRBV5-5 | TGTGCCAGCAGGCGAAAGACAGGGGGTGAAATGAACACTGAAGCTTTCTTT | CASRRKTGGEMNTEAFF
. | TRBJ1-1 | . | TRBV7-3 | TGTGCCAGCAGCCGATCGGGAGAGACTGAAGCTTTCTTT | CASSRSGETEAFF
. | TRBJ1-6 | . | TRBV6-5 | TGTGCCAGCAGTTACTCAAGGGCCAGTCCGGGACGGATTAATTCACCCCTCCACTTT | CASSYSRASPGRINSPLHF
TRBD2 | TRBJ2-1 | few | TRBV5-1 | TGCGCCAGCAGCTTGGGAACGGGGGGACGCTCCTACAATGAGCAGTTCTTC | CASSLGTGGRSYNEQFF
. | TRBJ1-2 | few | TRBV4-1 | TGCGCCAGCAGCCTCGGGACCCCACTCTCTGGCTACACCTTC | CASSLGTPLSGYTF
. | TRBJ2-7 | few | TRBV5-1 | TGCGCCAGCAGCTTACCCTCCGAGGAGCAGTACTTC | CASSLPSEEQYF
. | TRBJ1-2 | few | TRBV7-2 | TGTGCCAGCAGCCCGAGGGGCCAGACGATCGGCTACACCTTC | CASSPRGQTIGYTF
TRBD2 | TRBJ2-3 | . | TRBV29-1 | TGCAGCGTGGGCGGGGGAGTCTCAGATACGCAGTATTTT | CSVGGGVSDTQYF
. | TRBJ2-3 | few | TRBV27 | TGTGCCAGCAGTCGGCAGGGCCCCACAGATACGCAGTATTTT | CASSRQGPTDTQYF
TRBD1 | TRBJ2-1 | . | TRBV20-1 | TGCAGTGCTAGAGCCCCCGGACAGGGAGGCGATGAGCAGTTCTTC | CSARAPGQGGDEQFF
TRBD2 | TRBJ2-2 | few | TRBV7-2 | TGTGCCAGCAGCTTTCTAGCGGCGAACACCGGGGAGCTGTTTTTT | CASSFLAANTGELFF
TRBD2 | TRBJ2-1 | few | TRBV12-3/TRBV12-4 | TGTGCCAGCAGTTCCTCCGGATTAGCGGGGGAGAATGAGCAGTTCTTC | CASSSSGLAGENEQFF
. | TRBJ2-2 | few | TRBV25-1 | TGTGCCAGCAGTGAAATGTCGGGGGCTAACACCGGGGAGCTGTTTTTT | CASSEMSGANTGELFF
. | TRBJ2-4 | few | TRBV5-1 | TGCGCCAGCAGCGAGGGACAACTAGCCAAAAACATTCAGTACTTC | CASSEGQLAKNIQYF
. | TRBJ2-5 | few | TRBV5-6 | TGTGCCAGCAGCCAGCAGGCAACTCAAGAGACCCAGTACTTC | CASSQQATQETQYF
. | TRBJ2-2 | many | TRBV7-9 | TGTGCCAGCAGCTTGAGGGGGTCGTCCGGGGAGCTGTTTTTT | CASSLRGSSGELFF
. | TRBJ1-1 | many | TRBV20-1 | TGCAGTGCTAAAAAGGACAGGAACACTGAAGCTTTCTTT | CSAKKDRNTEAFF
. | TRBJ1-6 | . | TRBV28 | TGTGCCAGCAGTTTATATGGGTACCGGCGTCGTTCACCCCTCCACTTT | CASSLYGYRRRSPLHF
TRBD1 | TRBJ2-1 | few | TRBV29-1 | TGCAGCGTCCGACCCGGGACAGACTACAATGAGCAGTTCTTC | CSVRPGTDYNEQFF
. | TRBJ2-5 | . | TRBV6-5 | TGTGCCAGCAGTTACGGTCCGCTGGAGACCCAGTACTTC | CASSYGPLETQYF
. | TRBJ2-5 | few | TRBV11-2 | TGTGCCAGCAGCTTAGTTCCTAGCGTAGGTGAGACCCAGTACTTC | CASSLVPSVGETQYF
. | TRBJ2-1 | few | TRBV7-3 | TGTGCCAGCAGCCCACCAGGGGCCATCTACAATGAGCAGTTCTTC | CASSPPGAIYNEQFF
TRBD1 | TRBJ2-2 | few | TRBV29-1 | TGCAGCGTGAGGGACAGGGGCCACCTTGGGGGCGGGGAGCTGTTTTTT | CSVRDRGHLGGGELFF
TRBD1 | TRBJ1-6 | few | TRBV12-3/TRBV12-4 | TGTGCCAGCAGTAAAGACAGGGAAGATTCACCCCTCCACTTT | CASSKDREDSPLHF
. | TRBJ2-2 | many | TRBV3-1 | TGTGCCAGCAGCCGATCGCGAGGAGGTGGCACCGGGGAGCTGTTTTTT | CASSRSRGGGTGELFF
. | TRBJ2-6 | . | TRBV7-8 | TGTGCCAGCAGCGGAAGAGCTGGGGCCAACGTCCTGACTTTC | CASSGRAGANVLTF
. | TRBJ2-6 | . | TRBV5-1 | TGCGCCAGCAGCCTCGAACCTGGGGCCAACGTCCTGACTTTC | CASSLEPGANVLTF
TRBD1 | TRBJ2-7 | many | TRBV5-1 | TGCGCCAGCAGCTTAGGACAGGGGAGCGACGAGCAGTACTTC | CASSLGQGSDEQYF
. | TRBJ2-7 | few | TRBV3-1 | TGTGCCAGCAGCCAAGATGGAACGGGGATTGGTTCCTACGAGCAGTACTTC | CASSQDGTGIGSYEQYF
TRBD1 | TRBJ1-2 | . | TRBV10-3 | TGTGCCATCAGTGACGGACAGGCCTCCTATGGCTACACCTTC | CAISDGQASYGYTF
. | TRBJ2-5 | few | TRBV20-1 | TGCAGTGCTCTCCGGGAGTACGTGGAGACCCAGTACTTC | CSALREYVETQYF
TRBD2 | TRBJ2-3 | few | TRBV11-2 | TGTGCCAGCAGCCTGAGCGGGGGGGGCGCAGATGCGCAGTATTTT | CASSLSGGGADAQYF
. | TRBJ1-1 | . | TRBV7-2 | TGTGCCAGCAGCGGAAACCCGGGGTACACTGAAGCTTTCTTT | CASSGNPGYTEAFF
. | TRBJ2-1 | few | TRBV7-9 | TGTGCCAAACCACCGGGCCCCAGGGAGGATGAGCAGTTCTTC | CAKPPGPREDEQFF
TRBD2 | TRBJ2-3 | . | TRBV20-1 | TGCAGTGCTAGAGATCTGGCGGGGGGGACTAGCACAGATACGCAGTATTTT | CSARDLAGGTSTDTQYF
. | TRBJ1-4 | . | TRBV5-1 | TGCGCCAGCAGCGCAGGGTGGGGAGATGAAAAACTGTTTTTT | CASSAGWGDEKLFF
. | TRBJ2-1 | . | TRBV12-3/TRBV12-4 | TGTGCCAGCAGCGGGAGCAGGGGGGCAAATGAGCAGTTCTTC | CASSGSRGANEQFF